These T cell receptor beta chains were read from a single sample in a study of breast tumors, draining lymph nodes, adjacent tissues. TCRdb re-derived calls from the multiplex PCR reads in MiXCR, one entry per CDR3 protein. The profile shows about 270,000 distinct CDR3 sequences, 30% of them singletons. The sample was axillary lymph node tissue. The receptors shown here come from a female donor with breast cancer. Some clones in this sample may be carry-over from other donors' samples. Both conserved end residues are trimmed from each CDR3. Each record gives: J gene, V gene, CDR3 protein.

TRBJ1-1 | TRBV5-6 | ASSWGHMNTEAF
TRBJ2-3 | TRBV6-6 | ASSHSTSGGSDTQY
TRBJ1-5 | TRBV6-1 | ASRRRYSNQPQH
TRBJ2-7 | TRBV7-2 | ASSRPGYEQY
TRBJ1-2 | TRBV9 | ASSPALDYGYT
TRBJ2-1 | TRBV14 | ASSPFASGRRTSYNEQF
TRBJ2-7 | TRBV11-2 | ASSFRGVYEQY
TRBJ1-2 | TRBV20-1 | SARVGQEGYT
TRBJ1-5 | TRBV20-1 | SVQTGDNQPQH
TRBJ2-5 | TRBV27 | ASSFGDRGKTQY
TRBJ1-1 | TRBV7-8 | ASSVRSTTEAF
TRBJ1-4 | TRBV2 | ASSDGQAPNEKLF
TRBJ2-3 | TRBV11-3 | ASMGLAGVEADTQY
TRBJ2-7 | TRBV6-1 | ASSEVGTAPYEQY
TRBJ2-3 | TRBV15 | ATIGLGDTDTQY
TRBJ1-2 | TRBV7-8 | ASSYQTGDPGGYT
TRBJ2-3 | TRBV5-1 | ASDPQGRTDTQY
TRBJ2-1 | TRBV19 | ASSSQLAGGYEQF
TRBJ2-5 | TRBV19 | ASSKEGSGLAGFGMEETQY
TRBJ1-6 | TRBV20-1 | SADTGVARTSPLH
TRBJ2-3 | TRBV7-2 | ASSLELATDTQY
TRBJ2-7 | TRBV3-1 | ASSQDLRVAYEQY
TRBJ1-2 | TRBV3-1 | ASSHERQRYT
TRBJ1-5 | TRBV20-1 | SATNPAGGLETQH
TRBJ2-5 | TRBV5-1 | ASSLGQGGAETQY
TRBJ2-5 | TRBV4-1 | ASSQVGAAGETQY
TRBJ2-3 | TRBV5-4 | ASSLGASAPSDTQY
TRBJ2-3 | TRBV5-1 | ASSLSLASTDTQY
TRBJ1-2 | TRBV13 | ASSLGRTKGANYGYT
TRBJ2-4 | TRBV7-2 | ASSILAGGPRAKNIQY
TRBJ2-1 | TRBV6-5 | ASMRERAPTYNEQF
TRBJ2-3 | TRBV7-7 | ASSLDAGSADTQY
TRBJ1-4 | TRBV30 | AWSNSGTTLGLF
TRBJ1-2 | TRBV20-1 | SARKGTNYAYT
TRBJ1-1 | TRBV5-6 | ASSPGLVMNTEAF
TRBJ2-2 | TRBV29-1 | SVSRADGELF
TRBJ1-1 | TRBV25-1 | ASSRERNTEAF
TRBJ2-5 | TRBV7-8 | ASSSLSGQETQY
TRBJ2-3 | TRBV5-1 | ASSDQGDRTDTQY
TRBJ2-2 | TRBV18 | ASSPGEGTGELF
TRBJ2-5 | TRBV6-2/TRBV6-3 | ASSYFQGGTQY
TRBJ2-5 | TRBV3-1 | ASRLAGVWETQY
TRBJ2-3 | TRBV4-2 | ASSQLAGDTQY
TRBJ1-6 | TRBV13 | ASSLAGTGFSPLH
TRBJ2-7 | TRBV29-1 | SAAPRDPFYEQY
TRBJ2-6 | TRBV7-3 | ASSQGLLSGQGTHVLT
TRBJ2-3 | TRBV12-3/TRBV12-4 | ASSFYVSGSITTDTQY
TRBJ1-1 | TRBV29-1 | SWTEAF
TRBJ2-3 | TRBV20-1 | SAREPGVRARTDTQY
TRBJ1-4 | TRBV7-6 | ASSLVAGTGSEKLF